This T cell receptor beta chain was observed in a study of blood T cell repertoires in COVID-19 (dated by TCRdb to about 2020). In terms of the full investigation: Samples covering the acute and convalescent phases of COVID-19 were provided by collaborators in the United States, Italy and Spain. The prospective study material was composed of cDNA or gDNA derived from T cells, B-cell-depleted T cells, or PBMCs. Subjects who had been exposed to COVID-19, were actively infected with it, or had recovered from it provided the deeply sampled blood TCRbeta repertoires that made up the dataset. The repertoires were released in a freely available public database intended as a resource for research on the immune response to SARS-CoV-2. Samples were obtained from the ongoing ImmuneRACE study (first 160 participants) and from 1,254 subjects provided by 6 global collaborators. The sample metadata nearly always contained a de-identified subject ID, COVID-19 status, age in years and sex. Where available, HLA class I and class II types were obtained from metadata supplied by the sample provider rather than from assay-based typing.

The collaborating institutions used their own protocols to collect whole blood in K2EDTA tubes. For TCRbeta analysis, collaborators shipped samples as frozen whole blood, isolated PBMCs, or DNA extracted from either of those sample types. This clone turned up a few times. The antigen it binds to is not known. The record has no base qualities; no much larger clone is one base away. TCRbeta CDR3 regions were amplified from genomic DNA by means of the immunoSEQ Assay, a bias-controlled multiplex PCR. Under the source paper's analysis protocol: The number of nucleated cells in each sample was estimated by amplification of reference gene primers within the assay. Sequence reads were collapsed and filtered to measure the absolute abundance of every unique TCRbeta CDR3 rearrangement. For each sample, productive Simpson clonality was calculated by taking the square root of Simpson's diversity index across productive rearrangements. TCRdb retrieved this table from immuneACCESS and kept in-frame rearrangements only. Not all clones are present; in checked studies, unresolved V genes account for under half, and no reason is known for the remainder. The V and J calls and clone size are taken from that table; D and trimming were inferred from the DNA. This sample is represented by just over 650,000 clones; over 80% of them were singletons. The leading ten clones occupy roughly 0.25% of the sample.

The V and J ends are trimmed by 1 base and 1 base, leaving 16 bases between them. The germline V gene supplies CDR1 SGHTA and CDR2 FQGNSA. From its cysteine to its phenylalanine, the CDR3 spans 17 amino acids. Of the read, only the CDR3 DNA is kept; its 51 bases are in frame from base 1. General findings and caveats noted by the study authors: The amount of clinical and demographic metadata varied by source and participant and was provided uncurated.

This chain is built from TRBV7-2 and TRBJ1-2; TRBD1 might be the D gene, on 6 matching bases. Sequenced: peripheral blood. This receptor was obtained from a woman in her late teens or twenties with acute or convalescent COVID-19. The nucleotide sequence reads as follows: TGTGCCAGCAGCTTAGAGGGTGGGGGCCTTATTAACTATGGCTACACCTTC. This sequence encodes CASSLEGGGLINYGYTF.